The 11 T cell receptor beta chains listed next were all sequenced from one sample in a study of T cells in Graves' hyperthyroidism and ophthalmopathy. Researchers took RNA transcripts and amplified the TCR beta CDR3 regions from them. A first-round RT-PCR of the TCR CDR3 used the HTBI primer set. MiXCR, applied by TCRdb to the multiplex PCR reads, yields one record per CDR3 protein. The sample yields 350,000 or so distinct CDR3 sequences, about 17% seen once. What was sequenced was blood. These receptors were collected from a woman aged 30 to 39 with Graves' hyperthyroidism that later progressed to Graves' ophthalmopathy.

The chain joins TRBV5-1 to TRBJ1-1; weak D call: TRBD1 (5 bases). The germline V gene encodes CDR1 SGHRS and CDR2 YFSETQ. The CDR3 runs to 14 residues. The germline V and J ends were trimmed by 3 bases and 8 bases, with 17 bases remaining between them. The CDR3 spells CASSSETRGAEAFF. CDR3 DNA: TGCGCCAGCAGCTCCGAAACGAGGGGTGCAGAAGCTTTCTTT.

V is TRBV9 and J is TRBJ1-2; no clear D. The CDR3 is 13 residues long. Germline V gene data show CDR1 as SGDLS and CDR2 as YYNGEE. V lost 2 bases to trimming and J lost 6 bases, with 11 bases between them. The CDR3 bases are TGTGCCAGCAGCGTCGGGAGTCTGGATGGCTACACCTTC. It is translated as CASSVGSLDGYTF.

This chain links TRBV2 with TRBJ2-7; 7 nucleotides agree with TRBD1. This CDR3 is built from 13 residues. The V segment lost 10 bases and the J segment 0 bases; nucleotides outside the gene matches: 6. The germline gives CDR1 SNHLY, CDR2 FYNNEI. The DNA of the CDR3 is TGTGCCATCGCTCAGGGGGTCTCCTACGAGCAGTACTTC. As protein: CAIAQGVSYEQYF.

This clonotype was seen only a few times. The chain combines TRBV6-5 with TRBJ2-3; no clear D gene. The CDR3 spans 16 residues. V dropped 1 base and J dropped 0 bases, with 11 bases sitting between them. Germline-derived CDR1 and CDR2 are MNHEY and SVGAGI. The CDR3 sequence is CASSYFVSASTDTQYF. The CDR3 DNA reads TGTGCCAGCAGTTACTTCGTCTCCGCAAGCACAGATACGCAGTATTTT.

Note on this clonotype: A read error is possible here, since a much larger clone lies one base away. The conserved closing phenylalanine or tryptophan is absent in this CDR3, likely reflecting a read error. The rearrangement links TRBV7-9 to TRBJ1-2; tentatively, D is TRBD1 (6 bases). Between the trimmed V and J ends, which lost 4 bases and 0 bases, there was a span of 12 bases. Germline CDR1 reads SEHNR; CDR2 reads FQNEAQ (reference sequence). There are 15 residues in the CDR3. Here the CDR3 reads CASSSLDSPNYGYTS. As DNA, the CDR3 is TGTGCCAGCAGCTCCTTGGACAGTCCTAACTATGGCTACACCTCC.

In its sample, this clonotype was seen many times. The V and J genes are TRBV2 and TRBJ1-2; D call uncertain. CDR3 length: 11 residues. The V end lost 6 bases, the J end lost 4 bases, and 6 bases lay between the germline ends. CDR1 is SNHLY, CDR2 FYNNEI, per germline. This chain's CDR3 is CASSDIYGYTF. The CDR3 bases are TGTGCCAGCAGCGACATCTATGGCTACACCTTC.

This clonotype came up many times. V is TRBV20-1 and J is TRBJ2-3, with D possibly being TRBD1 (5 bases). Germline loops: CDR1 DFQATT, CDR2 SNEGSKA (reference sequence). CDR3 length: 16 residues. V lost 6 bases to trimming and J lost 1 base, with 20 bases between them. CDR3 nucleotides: TGCAGTGCCCCAGCTTTCGAAGGGGTGGGCACAGATACGCAGTATTTT. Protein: CSAPAFEGVGTDTQYF.

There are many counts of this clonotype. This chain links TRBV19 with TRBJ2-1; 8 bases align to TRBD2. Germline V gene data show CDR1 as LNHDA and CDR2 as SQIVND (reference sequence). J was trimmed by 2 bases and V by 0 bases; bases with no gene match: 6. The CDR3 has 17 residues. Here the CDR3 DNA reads TGTGCCAGTAGTATAGACCGAGCAGCGGGGGCCTACAATGAGCAGTTCTTC. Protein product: CASSIDRAAGAYNEQFF. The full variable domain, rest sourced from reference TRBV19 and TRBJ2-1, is DGGITQSPKYLFRKEGQNVTLSCEQNLNHDAMYWYRQDPGQGLRLIYYSQIVNDFQKGDIAEGYSVSREKKESFPLTVTSAQKNPTAFYLCASSIDRAAGAYNEQFFGPGTRLTVL.

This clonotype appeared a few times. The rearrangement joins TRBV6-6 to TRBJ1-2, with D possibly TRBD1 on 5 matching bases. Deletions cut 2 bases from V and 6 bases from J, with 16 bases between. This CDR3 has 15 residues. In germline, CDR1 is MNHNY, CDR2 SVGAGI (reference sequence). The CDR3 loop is CASSYGPGSLHGYTF. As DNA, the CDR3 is TGTGCCAGCAGTTACGGTCCAGGGTCCCTCCATGGCTACACCTTC.

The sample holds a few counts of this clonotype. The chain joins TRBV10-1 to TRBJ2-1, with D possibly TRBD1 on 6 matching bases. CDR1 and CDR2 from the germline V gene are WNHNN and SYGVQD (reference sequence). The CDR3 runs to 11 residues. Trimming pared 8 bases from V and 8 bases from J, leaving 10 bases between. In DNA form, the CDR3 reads TGCGCCAGCCTGTCAGGGGATGAGCAGTTCTTC. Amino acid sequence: CASLSGDEQFF.

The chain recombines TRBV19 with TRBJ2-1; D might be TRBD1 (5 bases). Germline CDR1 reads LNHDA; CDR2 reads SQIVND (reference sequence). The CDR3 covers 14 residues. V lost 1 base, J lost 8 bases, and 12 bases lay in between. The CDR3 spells CASSIVDTGYEQFF. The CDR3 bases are TGTGCCAGTAGTATAGTGGACACGGGCTATGAGCAGTTCTTC.